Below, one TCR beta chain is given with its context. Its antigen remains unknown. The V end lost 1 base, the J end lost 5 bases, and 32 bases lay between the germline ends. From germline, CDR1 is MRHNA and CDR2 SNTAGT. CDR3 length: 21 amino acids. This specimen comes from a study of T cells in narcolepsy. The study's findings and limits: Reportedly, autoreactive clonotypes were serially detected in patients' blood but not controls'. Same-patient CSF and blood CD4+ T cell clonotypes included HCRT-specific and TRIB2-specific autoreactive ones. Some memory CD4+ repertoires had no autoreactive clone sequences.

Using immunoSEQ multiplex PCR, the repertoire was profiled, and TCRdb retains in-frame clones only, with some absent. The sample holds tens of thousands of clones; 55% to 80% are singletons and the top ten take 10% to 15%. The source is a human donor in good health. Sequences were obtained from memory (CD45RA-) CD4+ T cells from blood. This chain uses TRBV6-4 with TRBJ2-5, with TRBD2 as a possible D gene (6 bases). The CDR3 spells CASSDFGGGLSGKLSRETQYF. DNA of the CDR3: TGTGCCAGCAGTGACTTCGGGGGTGGGTTGAGTGGCAAGTTGTCTAGGGAGACCCAGTACTTC.